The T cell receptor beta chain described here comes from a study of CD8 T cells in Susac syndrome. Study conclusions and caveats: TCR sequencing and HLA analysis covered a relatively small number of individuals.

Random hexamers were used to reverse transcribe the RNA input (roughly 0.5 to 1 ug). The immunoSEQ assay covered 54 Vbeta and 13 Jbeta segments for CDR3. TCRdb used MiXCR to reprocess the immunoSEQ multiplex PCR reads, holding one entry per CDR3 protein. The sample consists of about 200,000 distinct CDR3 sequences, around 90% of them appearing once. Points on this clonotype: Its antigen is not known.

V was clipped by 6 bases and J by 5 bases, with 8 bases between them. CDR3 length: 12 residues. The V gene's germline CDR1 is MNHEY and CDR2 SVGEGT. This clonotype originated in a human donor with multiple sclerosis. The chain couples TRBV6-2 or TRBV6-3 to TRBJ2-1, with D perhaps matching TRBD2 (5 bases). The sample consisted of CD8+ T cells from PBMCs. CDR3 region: CASSASHNEQFF. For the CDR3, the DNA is TGTGCCAGCAGCGCTAGCCACAATGAGCAGTTCTTC.